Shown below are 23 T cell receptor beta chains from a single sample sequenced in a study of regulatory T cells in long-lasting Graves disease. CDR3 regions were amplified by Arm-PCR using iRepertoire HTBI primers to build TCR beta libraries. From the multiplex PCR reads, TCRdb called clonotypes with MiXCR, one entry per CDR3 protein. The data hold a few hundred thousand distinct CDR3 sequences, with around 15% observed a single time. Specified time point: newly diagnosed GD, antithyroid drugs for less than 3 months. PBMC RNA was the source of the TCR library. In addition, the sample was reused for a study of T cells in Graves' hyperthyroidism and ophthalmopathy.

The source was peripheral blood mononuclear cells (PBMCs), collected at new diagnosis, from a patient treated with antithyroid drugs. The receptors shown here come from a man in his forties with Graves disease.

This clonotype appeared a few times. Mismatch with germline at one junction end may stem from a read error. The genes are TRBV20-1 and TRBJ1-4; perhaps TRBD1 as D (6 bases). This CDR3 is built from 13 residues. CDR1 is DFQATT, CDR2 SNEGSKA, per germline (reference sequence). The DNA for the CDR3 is TGCAGTGCTTTGGACAGCTATAATGAAGAACTGTTTTTT. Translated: CSALDSYNEELFF.

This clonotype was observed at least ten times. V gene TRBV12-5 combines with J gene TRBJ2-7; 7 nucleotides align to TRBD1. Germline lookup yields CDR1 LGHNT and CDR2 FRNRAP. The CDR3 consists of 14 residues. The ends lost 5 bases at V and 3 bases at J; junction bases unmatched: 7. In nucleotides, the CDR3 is TGTGCTAGTGGTCTGGCCGGGACAGTCTACGAGCAGTACTTC. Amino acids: CASGLAGTVYEQYF.

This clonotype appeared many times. The CDR3 sequence: CASTRERGAFPDTQYF. In nucleotides, the CDR3 is TGTGCCAGCACTCGAGAGCGGGGGGCCTTCCCAGATACGCAGTATTTT. The chain employs TRBV12-3 or TRBV12-4 and TRBJ2-3; 9 bases line up with TRBD2. Trimming cost V 7 bases and J 4 bases; bases outside gene matches: 12. The CDR3 contains 16 residues.

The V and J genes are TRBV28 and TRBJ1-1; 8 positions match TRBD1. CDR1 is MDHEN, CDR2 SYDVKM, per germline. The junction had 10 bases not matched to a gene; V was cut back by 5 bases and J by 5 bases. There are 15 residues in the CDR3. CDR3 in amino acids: CASSPVRGRRTEAFF. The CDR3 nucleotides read TGTGCCAGCAGTCCAGTCAGGGGGCGAAGAACTGAAGCTTTCTTT. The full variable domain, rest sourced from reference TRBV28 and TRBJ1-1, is DVKVTQSSRYLVKRTGEKVFLECVQDMDHENMFWYRQDPGLGLRLIYFSYDVKMKEKGDIPEGYSVSREKKERFSLILESASTNQTSMYLCASSPVRGRRTEAFFGQGTRLTVV.

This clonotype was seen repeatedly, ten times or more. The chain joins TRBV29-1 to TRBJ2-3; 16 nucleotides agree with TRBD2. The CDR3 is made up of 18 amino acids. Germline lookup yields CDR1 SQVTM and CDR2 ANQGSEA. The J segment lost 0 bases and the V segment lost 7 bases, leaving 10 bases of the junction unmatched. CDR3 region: CSAEGLAGGSGSTDTQYF. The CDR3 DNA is TGCAGCGCTGAGGGACTAGCGGGGGGGTCCGGCAGCACAGATACGCAGTATTTT.

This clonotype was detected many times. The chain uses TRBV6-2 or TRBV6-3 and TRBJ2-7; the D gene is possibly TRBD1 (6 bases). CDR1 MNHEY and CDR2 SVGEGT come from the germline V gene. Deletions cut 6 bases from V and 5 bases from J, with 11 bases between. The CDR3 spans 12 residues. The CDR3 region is CASSNYRDEQYF. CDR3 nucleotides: TGTGCCAGCAGCAATTACAGGGACGAGCAGTACTTC.

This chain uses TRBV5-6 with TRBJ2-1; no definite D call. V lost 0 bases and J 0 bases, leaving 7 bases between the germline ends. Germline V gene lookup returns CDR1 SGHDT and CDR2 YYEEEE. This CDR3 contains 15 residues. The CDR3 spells CASSLVFNSYNEQFF. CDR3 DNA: TGTGCCAGCAGCTTGGTTTTCAACTCCTACAATGAGCAGTTCTTC.

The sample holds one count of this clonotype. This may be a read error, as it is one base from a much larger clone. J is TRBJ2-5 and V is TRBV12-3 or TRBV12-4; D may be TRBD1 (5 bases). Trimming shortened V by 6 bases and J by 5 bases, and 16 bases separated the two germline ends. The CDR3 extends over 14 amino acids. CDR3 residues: CASSKTEEGETQYF. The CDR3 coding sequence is TGTGCCAGCAGCAAGACAGAGGAAGGGGAGACCCAGTACTTC.

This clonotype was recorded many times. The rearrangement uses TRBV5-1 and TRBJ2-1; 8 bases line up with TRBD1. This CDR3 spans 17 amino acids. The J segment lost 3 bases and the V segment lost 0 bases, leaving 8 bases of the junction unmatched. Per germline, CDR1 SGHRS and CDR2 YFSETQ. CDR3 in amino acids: CASSLVPSGTGYNEQFF. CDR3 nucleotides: TGCGCCAGCAGCTTGGTCCCTTCGGGGACAGGCTACAATGAGCAGTTCTTC.

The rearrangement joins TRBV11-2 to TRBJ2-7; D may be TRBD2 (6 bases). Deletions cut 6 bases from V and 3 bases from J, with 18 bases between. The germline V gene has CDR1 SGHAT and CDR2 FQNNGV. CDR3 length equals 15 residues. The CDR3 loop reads CASSGGTGRVYEQYF. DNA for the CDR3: TGTGCCAGCAGTGGGGGGACCGGGAGAGTCTACGAGCAGTACTTC.

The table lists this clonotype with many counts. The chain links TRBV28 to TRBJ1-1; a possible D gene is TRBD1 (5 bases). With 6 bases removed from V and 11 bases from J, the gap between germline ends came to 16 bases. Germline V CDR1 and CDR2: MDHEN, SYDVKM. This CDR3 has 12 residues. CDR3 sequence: CASSDGAVGAFF. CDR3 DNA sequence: TGTGCCAGCAGCGACGGGGCCGTTGGCGCTTTCTTT.

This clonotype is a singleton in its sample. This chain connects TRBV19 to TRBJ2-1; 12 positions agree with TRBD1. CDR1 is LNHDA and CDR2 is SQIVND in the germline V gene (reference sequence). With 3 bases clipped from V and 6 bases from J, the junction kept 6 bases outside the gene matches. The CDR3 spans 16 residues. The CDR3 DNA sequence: TGTGCCAGTAGTATGGTGGGACAGGGGGCGGTCAATGAGCAGTTCTTC. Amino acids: CASSMVGQGAVNEQFF.

The CDR3 region has the DNA TGTGCCAGTAGTGACGGGACAGGCTCGAATTCACCCCTCCACTTT. Residues: CASSDGTGSNSPLHF. The gene calls are TRBV19 and TRBJ1-6; the match to TRBD1 covers 8 bases. The CDR3 loop spans 15 amino acids. CDR1 is LNHDA and CDR2 is SQIVND in the germline V gene (reference sequence). The ends lost 5 bases at V and 7 bases at J; junction bases unmatched: 7.

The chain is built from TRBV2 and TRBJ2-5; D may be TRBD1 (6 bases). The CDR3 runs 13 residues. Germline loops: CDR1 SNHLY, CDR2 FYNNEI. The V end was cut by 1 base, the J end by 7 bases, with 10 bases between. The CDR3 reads CASSEDREGTQYF. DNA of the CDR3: TGTGCCAGCAGTGAAGACAGGGAAGGGACCCAGTACTTC.

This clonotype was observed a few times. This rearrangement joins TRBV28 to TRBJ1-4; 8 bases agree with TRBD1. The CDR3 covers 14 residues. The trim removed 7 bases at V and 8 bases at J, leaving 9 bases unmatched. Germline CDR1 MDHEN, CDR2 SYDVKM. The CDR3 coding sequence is TGTGCCAGCAACGCCCAGGGGGCTAGCGAAAAACTGTTTTTT. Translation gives CASNAQGASEKLFF.

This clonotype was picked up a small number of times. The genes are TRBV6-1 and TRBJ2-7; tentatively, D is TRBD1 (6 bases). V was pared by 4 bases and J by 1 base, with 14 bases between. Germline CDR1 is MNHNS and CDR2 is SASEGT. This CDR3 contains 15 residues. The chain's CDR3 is CASSVTGWGSYEQYF. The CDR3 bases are TGTGCCAGCAGTGTAACAGGGTGGGGGTCCTACGAGCAGTACTTC.

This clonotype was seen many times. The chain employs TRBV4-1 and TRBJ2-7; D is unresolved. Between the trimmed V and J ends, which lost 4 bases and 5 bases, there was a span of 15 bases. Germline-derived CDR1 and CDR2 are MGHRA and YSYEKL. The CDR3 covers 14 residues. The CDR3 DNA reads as TGCGCCAGCAGCCCCGGGCCATCTATGGACGAGCAGTACTTC. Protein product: CASSPGPSMDEQYF.

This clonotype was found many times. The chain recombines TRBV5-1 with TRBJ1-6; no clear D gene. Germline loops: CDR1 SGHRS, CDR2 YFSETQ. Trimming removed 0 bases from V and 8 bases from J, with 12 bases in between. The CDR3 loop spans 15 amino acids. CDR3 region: CASSLARESHSPLHF. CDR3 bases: TGCGCCAGCAGCTTGGCCCGCGAATCCCATTCACCCCTCCACTTT.

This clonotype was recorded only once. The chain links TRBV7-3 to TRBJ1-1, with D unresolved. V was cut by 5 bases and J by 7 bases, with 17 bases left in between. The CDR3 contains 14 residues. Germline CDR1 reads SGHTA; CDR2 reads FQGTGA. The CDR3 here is CASSAPGLHVEAFF. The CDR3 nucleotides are TGTGCCAGCAGCGCTCCAGGCCTGCATGTTGAAGCTTTCTTT.

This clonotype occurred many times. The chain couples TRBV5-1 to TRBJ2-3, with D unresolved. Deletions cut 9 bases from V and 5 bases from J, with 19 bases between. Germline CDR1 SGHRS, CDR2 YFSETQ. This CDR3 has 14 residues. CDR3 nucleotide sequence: TGCGCCACAACACAGATAAGGGAAGGAGATACGCAGTATTTT. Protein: CATTQIREGDTQYF.

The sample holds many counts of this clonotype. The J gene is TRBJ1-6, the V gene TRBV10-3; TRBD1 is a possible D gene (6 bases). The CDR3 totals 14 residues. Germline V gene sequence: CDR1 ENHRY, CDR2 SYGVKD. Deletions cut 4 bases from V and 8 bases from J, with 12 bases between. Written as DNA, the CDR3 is TGTGCCATCAGTGTAACAGGGAGAGATTCACCCCTCCACTTT. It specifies CAISVTGRDSPLHF.

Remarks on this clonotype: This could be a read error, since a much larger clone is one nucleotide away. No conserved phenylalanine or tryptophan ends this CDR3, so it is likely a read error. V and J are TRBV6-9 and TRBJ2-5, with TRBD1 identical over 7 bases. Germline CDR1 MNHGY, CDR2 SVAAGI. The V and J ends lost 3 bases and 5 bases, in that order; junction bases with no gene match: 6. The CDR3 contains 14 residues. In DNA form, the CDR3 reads TGTGCCAGCAGTTACACAGGGGTCCGGGAGACCCAGTACCTC. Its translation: CASSYTGVRETQYL.

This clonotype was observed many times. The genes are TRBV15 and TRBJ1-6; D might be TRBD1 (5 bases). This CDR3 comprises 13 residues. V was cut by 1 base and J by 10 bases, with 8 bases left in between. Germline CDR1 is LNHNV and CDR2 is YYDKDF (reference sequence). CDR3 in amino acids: CATSRGTGSPLHF. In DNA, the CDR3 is TGTGCCACCAGCAGAGGTACAGGATCACCCCTCCACTTT.